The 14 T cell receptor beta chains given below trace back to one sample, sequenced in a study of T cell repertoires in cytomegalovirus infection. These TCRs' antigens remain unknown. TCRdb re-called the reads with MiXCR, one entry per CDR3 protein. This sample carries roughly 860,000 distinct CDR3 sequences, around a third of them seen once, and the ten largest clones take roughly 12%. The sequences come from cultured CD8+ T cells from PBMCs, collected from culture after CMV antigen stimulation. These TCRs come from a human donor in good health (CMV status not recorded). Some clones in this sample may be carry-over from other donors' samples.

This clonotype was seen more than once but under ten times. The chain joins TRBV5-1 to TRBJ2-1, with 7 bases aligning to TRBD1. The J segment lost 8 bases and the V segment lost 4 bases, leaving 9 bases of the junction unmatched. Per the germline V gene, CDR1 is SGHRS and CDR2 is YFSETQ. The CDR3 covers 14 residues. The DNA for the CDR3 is TGCGCCAGCAGCATCGGGACAGCCGCGGATGAGCAGTTCTTC. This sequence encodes CASSIGTAADEQFF.

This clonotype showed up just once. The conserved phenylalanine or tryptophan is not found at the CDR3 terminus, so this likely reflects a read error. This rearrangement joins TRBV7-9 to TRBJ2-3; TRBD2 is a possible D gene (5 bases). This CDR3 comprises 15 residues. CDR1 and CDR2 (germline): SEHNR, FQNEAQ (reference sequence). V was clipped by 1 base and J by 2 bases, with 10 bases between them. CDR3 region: CASSLVRGYTDTQYY. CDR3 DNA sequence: TGTGCCAGCAGCTTAGTCCGGGGTTACACAGATACGCAGTATTAT.

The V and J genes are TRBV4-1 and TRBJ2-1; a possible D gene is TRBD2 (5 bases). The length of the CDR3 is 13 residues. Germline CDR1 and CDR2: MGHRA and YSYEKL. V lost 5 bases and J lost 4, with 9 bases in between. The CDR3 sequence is CASSEDLYNEQFF. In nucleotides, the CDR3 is TGCGCCAGCAGCGAGGACTTATACAATGAGCAGTTCTTC.

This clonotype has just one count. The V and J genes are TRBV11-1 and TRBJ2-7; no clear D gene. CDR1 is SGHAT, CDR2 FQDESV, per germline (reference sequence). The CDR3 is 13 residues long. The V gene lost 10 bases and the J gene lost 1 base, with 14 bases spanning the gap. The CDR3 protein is CANSLQVSYEQYV. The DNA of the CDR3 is TGTGCCAACAGTTTACAAGTTTCCTACGAGCAGTACGTC.

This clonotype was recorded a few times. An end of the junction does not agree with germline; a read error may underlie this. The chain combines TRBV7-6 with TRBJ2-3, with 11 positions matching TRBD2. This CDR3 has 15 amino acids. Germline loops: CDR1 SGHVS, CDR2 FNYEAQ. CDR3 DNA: TGTGCTAGCAGCCATAGCGGGGGGGCGTTAGATACGCAGTATTTT. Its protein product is CASSHSGGALDTQYF.

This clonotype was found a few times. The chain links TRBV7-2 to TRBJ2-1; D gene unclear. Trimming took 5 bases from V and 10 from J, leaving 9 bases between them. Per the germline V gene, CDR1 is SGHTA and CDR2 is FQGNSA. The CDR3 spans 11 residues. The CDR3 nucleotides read TGTGCCAGCAGCCACGGCCCCGAGCAGTTCTTC. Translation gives CASSHGPEQFF.

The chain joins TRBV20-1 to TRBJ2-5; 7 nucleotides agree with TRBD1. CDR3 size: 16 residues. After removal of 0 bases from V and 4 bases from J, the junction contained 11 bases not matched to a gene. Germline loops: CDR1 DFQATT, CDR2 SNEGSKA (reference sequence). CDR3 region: CSAREPGTAEGETQYF. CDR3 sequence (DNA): TGCAGTGCTAGAGAGCCGGGGACAGCGGAAGGAGAGACCCAGTACTTC.

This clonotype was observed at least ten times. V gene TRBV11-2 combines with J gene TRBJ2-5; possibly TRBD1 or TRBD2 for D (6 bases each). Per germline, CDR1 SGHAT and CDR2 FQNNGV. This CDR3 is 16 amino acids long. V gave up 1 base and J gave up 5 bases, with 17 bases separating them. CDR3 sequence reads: CASSLGLVRGGETQYF. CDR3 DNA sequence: TGTGCCAGCAGCTTAGGTCTGGTGAGAGGGGGGGAGACCCAGTACTTC.

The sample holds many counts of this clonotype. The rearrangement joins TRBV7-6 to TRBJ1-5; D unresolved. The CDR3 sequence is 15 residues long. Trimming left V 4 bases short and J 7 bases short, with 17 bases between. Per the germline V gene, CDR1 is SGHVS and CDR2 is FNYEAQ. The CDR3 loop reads CASSSLYEPEQPQHF. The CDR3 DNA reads TGTGCCAGCAGCTCCCTTTATGAGCCTGAACAGCCCCAGCATTTT.

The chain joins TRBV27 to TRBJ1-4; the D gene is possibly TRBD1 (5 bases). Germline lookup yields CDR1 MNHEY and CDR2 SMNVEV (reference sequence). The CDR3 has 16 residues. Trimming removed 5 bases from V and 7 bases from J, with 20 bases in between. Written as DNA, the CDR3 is TGTGCCAGCAGTCCAGGGACCAGCTACTACCGTGAAAAACTGTTTTTT. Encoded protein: CASSPGTSYYREKLFF.

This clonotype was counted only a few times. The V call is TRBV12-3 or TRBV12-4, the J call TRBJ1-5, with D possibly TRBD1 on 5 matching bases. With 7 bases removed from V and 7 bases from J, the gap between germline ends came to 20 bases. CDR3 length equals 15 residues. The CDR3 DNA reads TGTGCCAGCATGCCTTCCGGGGGTTGGGGACAGCCCCAGCATTTT. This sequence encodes CASMPSGGWGQPQHF.

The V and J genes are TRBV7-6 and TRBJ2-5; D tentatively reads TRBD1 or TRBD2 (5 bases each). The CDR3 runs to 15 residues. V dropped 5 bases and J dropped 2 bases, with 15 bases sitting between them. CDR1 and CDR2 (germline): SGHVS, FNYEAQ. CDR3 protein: CASSLLARGQETQYF. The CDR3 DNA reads TGTGCCAGCAGCCTCTTGGCGAGGGGACAAGAGACCCAGTACTTC.

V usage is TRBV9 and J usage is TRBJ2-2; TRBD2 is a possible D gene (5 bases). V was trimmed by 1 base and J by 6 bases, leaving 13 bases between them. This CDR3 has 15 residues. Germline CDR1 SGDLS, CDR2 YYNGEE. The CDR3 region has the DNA TGTGCCAGCAGCGTAAAACGCGGGTTCTCCGGGGAGCTGTTTTTT. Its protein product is CASSVKRGFSGELFF.

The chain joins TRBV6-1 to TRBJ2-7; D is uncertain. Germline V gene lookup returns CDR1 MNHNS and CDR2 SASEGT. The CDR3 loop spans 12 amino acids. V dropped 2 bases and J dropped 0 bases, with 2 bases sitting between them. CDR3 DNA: TGTGCCAGCAGTGAACCCTCCTACGAGCAGTACGTC. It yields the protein CASSEPSYEQYV.